These 29 T cell receptor beta chains came from one sample sequenced in a study of blood T cell repertoires in COVID-19. Profiling relied on immunoSEQ multiplex PCR, and the TCRdb table lists in-frame clones only, not all of them. The profile shows 85,000 to 90,000 clones, more than 75% of them singletons. Sequenced sample: peripheral blood. The receptors here all came from a human donor in a cohort sampled during active COVID-19.

The J gene is TRBJ2-3, the V gene TRBV11-2; 10 bases match TRBD2. Germline CDR1 is SGHAT and CDR2 is FQNNGV. V was pared by 5 bases and J by 5 bases, with 19 bases of the junction left unmatched. The CDR3 spans 19 residues. The CDR3 loop reads CASSPQLVTSGAVGDTQYF. CDR3 nucleotide sequence: TGTGCCAGCAGCCCCCAGCTTGTTACTAGCGGGGCCGTGGGAGATACGCAGTATTTT. The variable domain in full, with the rest retrieved from reference TRBV11-2 and TRBJ2-3, is EAGVAQSPRYKIIEKRQSVAFWCNPISGHATLYWYQQILGQGPKLLIQFQNNGVVDDSQLPKDRFSAERLKGVDSTLKIQPAKLEDSAVYLCASSPQLVTSGAVGDTQYFGPGTRLTVL.

This chain links TRBV7-2 with TRBJ2-1; 7 bases match TRBD1. V shed 5 bases, J shed 8 bases, and the junction held 9 bases outside the gene matches. The CDR3 is made up of 14 amino acids. Germline V CDR1 and CDR2: SGHTA, FQGNSA. In DNA, the CDR3 is TGTGCCAGCAGCAAGCCAGGGGGTCGGGATGAGCAGTTCTTC. Protein product: CASSKPGGRDEQFF.

The rearrangement joins TRBV7-2 to TRBJ2-5; 7 nucleotides line up with TRBD2. The germline V gene has CDR1 SGHTA and CDR2 FQGNSA. CDR3 length: 14 amino acids. J gave up 3 bases and V 5 bases, and 6 bases lay outside the gene matches. CDR3 nucleotides: TGTGCCAGCAGCACGGGGACTACCAAAGAGACCCAGTACTTC. Translation gives CASSTGTTKETQYF.

The CDR3 DNA sequence: TGTGCCAGCAGTCTTGGACTCGAAATGAATTCACCCCTCCACTTT. Its translation: CASSLGLEMNSPLHF. This chain links TRBV7-9 with TRBJ1-6, with D unresolved. The CDR3 runs to 15 residues. The germline gives CDR1 SEHNR, CDR2 FQNEAQ (reference sequence). The V end was cut by 6 bases, the J end by 7 bases, with 16 bases between.

This sequence joins TRBV5-4 and TRBJ2-7; D uncertain. Germline-derived CDR1 and CDR2 are SGHNT and YYREEE (reference sequence). CDR3 size: 17 residues. V was pared by 0 bases and J by 5 bases, with 21 bases between. For the CDR3, the DNA is TGTGCCAGCAGCTTGGGTCGGTCCAATATAGAGAAAAACGAGCAGTACTTC. This encodes CASSLGRSNIEKNEQYF.

The V call is TRBV7-9, the J call TRBJ2-3, with D perhaps TRBD1 (5 bases). Germline values: CDR1 SEHNR, CDR2 FQNEAQ (reference sequence). The CDR3 length is 13 residues. Trimming stripped 5 bases from V and 4 bases from J, with 10 bases between. The CDR3 coding sequence is TGTGCCAGCAGCGGCAGGGTTTCAGATACGCAGTATTTT. Translating it yields CASSGRVSDTQYF.

The V call is TRBV18, the J call TRBJ1-2; weak D call: TRBD1 (5 bases). CDR3 length: 15 residues. The germline gives CDR1 KGHSH, CDR2 LQKENI. Trimming took off 5 bases at V and 4 bases at J, with 17 bases between the two ends. The chain's CDR3 is CASSSGNNPSYGYTF. CDR3 DNA sequence: TGTGCCAGCTCATCAGGGAATAATCCTAGCTATGGCTACACCTTC. The whole variable domain, filled in from reference TRBV18 and TRBJ1-2, reads NAGVMQNPRHLVRRRGQEARLRCSPMKGHSHVYWYRQLPEEGLKFMVYLQKENIIDESGMPKERFSAEFPKEGPSILRIQQVVRGDSAAYFCASSSGNNPSYGYTFGSGTRLTVV.

The chain employs TRBV25-1 and TRBJ1-4; 7 positions match TRBD1. Germline lookup yields CDR1 MGHDK and CDR2 SYGVNS. V lost 5 bases and J lost 1; bases outside the gene matches: 7. The CDR3 has 16 residues. The CDR3 reads CASSYRGRETNEKLFF. The DNA for the CDR3 is TGTGCCAGCAGTTACAGGGGAAGGGAAACTAATGAAAAACTGTTTTTT.

The J gene is TRBJ2-1, the V gene TRBV11-2, with 10 nucleotides matching TRBD2. Germline CDR1 is SGHAT and CDR2 is FQNNGV. The CDR3 runs 16 residues. V shed 6 bases and J 5 bases; nucleotides not matched to a gene: 10. CDR3 sequence reads: CASRDPSGRADNEQFF. CDR3 nucleotide sequence: TGTGCCAGCAGGGACCCGAGCGGGAGGGCCGACAATGAGCAGTTCTTC.

A few counts support this clone. This chain uses TRBV2 with TRBJ1-5, with D possibly being TRBD1 (5 bases). V was pared by 5 bases and J by 1 base, with 12 bases between. This CDR3 comprises 15 residues. The germline CDR1 and CDR2 sequences are SNHLY and FYNNEI. The CDR3 spells CASSLTRDSNQPQHF. CDR3 coding DNA: TGTGCCAGCAGTCTAACGCGGGACAGCAATCAGCCCCAGCATTTT.

V usage is TRBV28 and J usage is TRBJ1-2; D call uncertain. This CDR3 spans 12 amino acids. V dropped 3 bases and J dropped 7 bases, with 9 bases sitting between them. Germline lookup yields CDR1 MDHEN and CDR2 SYDVKM. The CDR3 nucleotides read TGTGCCAGCAGTTTTCGGGTCGGTGGCTACACCTTC. Protein: CASSFRVGGYTF.

Concerning this clone: Other nucleotide sequences in the sample specify the same CDR3. The chain recombines TRBV5-5 with TRBJ1-4, with 10 nucleotides matching TRBD1. CDR1 is SGHKS, CDR2 YYEKEE, per germline (reference sequence). With 4 bases clipped from V and 6 bases from J, the junction kept 3 bases outside the gene matches. The CDR3 consists of 14 residues. CDR3 sequence reads: CASSRTGGDEKLFF. The CDR3 bases are TGTGCCAGCAGCAGGACAGGGGGGGATGAAAAACTGTTTTTT.

The chain is built from TRBV15 and TRBJ1-5; weak D call: TRBD1 (5 bases). The CDR3 loop spans 14 amino acids. Germline V gene lookup returns CDR1 LNHNV and CDR2 YYDKDF (reference sequence). Trimming shortened V by 1 base and J by 4 bases, and 8 bases separated the two germline ends. DNA of the CDR3: TGTGCCACCAGCAGAGTCGGGGGGAATCAGCCCCAGCATTTT. Amino acid sequence: CATSRVGGNQPQHF.

The chain couples TRBV19 to TRBJ2-2; 11 bases are a match to TRBD2. The junction had 6 bases not matched to a gene; V was cut back by 3 bases and J by 9 bases. This CDR3 region has 15 residues. Germline CDR1 reads LNHDA; CDR2 reads SQIVND (reference sequence). Here the CDR3 reads CASSISGGGSRELFF. The CDR3 bases are TGTGCCAGTAGTATTAGCGGGGGGGGCTCCCGGGAGCTGTTTTTT.

This clone was seen once. J is TRBJ1-1 and V is TRBV5-4; 7 bases fit TRBD1. This CDR3 is 16 amino acids long. With V trimmed by 0 bases and J by 5 bases, 10 bases remained unmatched. In germline, CDR1 is SGHNT, CDR2 YYREEE (reference sequence). The CDR3 loop is CASSLEGAGFETEAFF. CDR3 in DNA: TGTGCCAGCAGCTTGGAGGGGGCGGGGTTTGAGACTGAAGCTTTCTTT.

Comments on this clone: The sample carries other DNA sequences with the same CDR3. This sequence joins TRBV6-5 and TRBJ1-2; a possible D gene is TRBD1 (6 bases). Germline assignment: CDR1 MNHEY and CDR2 SVGAGI. CDR3 length: 14 amino acids. Trimming stripped 4 bases from V and 4 bases from J, with 13 bases between. The CDR3 loop is CASSSRGGGYGYTF. CDR3 coding DNA: TGTGCCAGCAGTTCTCGGGGAGGGGGCTATGGCTACACCTTC.

Here the CDR3 reads CASSQDLAGGDTGELFF. For the CDR3, the DNA is TGCGCCAGCAGCCAAGACTTAGCGGGGGGGGACACCGGGGAGCTGTTTTTT. V is TRBV4-3 and J is TRBJ2-2; TRBD2 aligns across 11 bases. The CDR3 runs to 17 residues. Germline trimming cut 0 bases from V and 3 bases from J; bases unmatched to any gene: 3. Germline lookup yields CDR1 LGHNA and CDR2 YSLEER.

As to this clone: Being one base from a much bigger clone, this may be a read error. This chain connects TRBV5-5 to TRBJ1-2; D possibly corresponds to TRBD1 (5 bases). The CDR3 spans 15 residues. Germline V gene sequence: CDR1 SGHKS, CDR2 YYEKEE (reference sequence). DNA of the CDR3: TGTGCCAGCAGCTCCACAGGATCTTATCGCTATAGCTACACCTTC. This translates into CASSSTGSYRYSYTF.

The chain carries TRBV5-4 and TRBJ2-3; D possibly corresponds to TRBD2 (7 bases). CDR3 length: 17 amino acids. V was pared by 0 bases and J by 2 bases, with 16 bases between. Per germline, CDR1 SGHNT and CDR2 YYREEE (reference sequence). In DNA, the CDR3 is TGTGCCAGCAGCTTGGGCGGGGGCGGAAGCTTCACAGATACGCAGTATTTT. Amino acid sequence: CASSLGGGGSFTDTQYF.

Remarks on this clone: One junction end disagrees with the germline gene, perhaps due to a read error. The gene calls are TRBV5-1 and TRBJ2-4, with TRBD1 as a possible D gene (6 bases). This CDR3 is 13 amino acids long. Germline lookup yields CDR1 SGHRS and CDR2 YFSETQ. CDR3 bases: TGCGCCAGCAGCTCAACAGGGTCCGACATTCAGTGCTTC. It encodes CASSSTGSDIQCF.

The chain employs TRBV5-4 and TRBJ1-6; no definite D call. There are 15 residues in the CDR3. Between the trimmed V and J ends, which lost 4 bases and 8 bases, there was a span of 16 bases. Germline CDR1 SGHNT, CDR2 YYREEE (reference sequence). CDR3 in amino acids: CASSQNIDRDSPLHF. As DNA, the CDR3 is TGTGCCAGCAGCCAGAACATAGACCGGGATTCACCCCTCCACTTT.

The chain employs TRBV19 and TRBJ2-5; 8 nucleotides agree with TRBD2. The V and J ends lost 6 bases and 4 bases, in that order; junction bases with no gene match: 4. Germline CDR1 and CDR2: LNHDA and SQIVND (reference sequence). The CDR3 is made up of 13 amino acids. CDR3 loop: CASRDRGGETQYF. Written as DNA, the CDR3 is TGTGCCAGTAGGGACCGGGGGGGAGAGACCCAGTACTTC. Complete variable domain (other parts from reference TRBV19 and TRBJ2-5): DGGITQSPKYLFRKEGQNVTLSCEQNLNHDAMYWYRQDPGQGLRLIYYSQIVNDFQKGDIAEGYSVSREKKESFPLTVTSAQKNPTAFYLCASRDRGGETQYFGPGTRLLVL.

V usage is TRBV5-1 and J usage is TRBJ2-7; 12 positions match TRBD2. From germline, CDR1 is SGHRS and CDR2 YFSETQ. The V and J ends lost 4 bases and 1 base, in that order; junction bases with no gene match: 6. CDR3 size: 16 residues. CDR3 sequence (DNA): TGCGCCAGCAGCGGCGCGGGGACTAGCGGGTCCTACGAGCAGTACTTC. The encoded protein is CASSGAGTSGSYEQYF. Full variable domain (missing parts from reference TRBV5-1 and TRBJ2-7): KAGVTQTPRYLIKTRGQQVTLSCSPISGHRSVSWYQQTPGQGLQFLFEYFSETQRNKGNFPGRFSGRQFSNSRSEMNVSTLELGDSALYLCASSGAGTSGSYEQYFGPGTRLTVT.

This clone was counted once. The chain couples TRBV3-1 (or the pseudogene TRBV3-2) to TRBJ1-1; 7 bases match TRBD1. The CDR3 runs 15 residues. V dropped 4 bases and J dropped 1; count of bases not matched to a gene: 6. Germline V gene data show CDR1 as LGHDT and CDR2 as YNNKEL (reference sequence). The CDR3 region has the DNA TGTGCCAGCAGCCCCAGGACAGGTGGGAACACTGAAGCTTTCTTT. Encoded protein: CASSPRTGGNTEAFF.

The chain's CDR3 is CATSRDVGTLSGNTIYF. CDR3 in DNA: TGTGCCACCAGCAGAGATGTCGGGACACTCTCTGGAAACACCATATATTTT. V gene TRBV15 combines with J gene TRBJ1-3; TRBD1 might be the D (6 bases). This CDR3 has 17 residues. V was clipped by 0 bases and J by 0 bases, with 12 bases between them. Germline V gene sequence: CDR1 LNHNV, CDR2 YYDKDF (reference sequence).

This chain links TRBV19 with TRBJ2-5; the D gene is possibly TRBD1 (6 bases). CDR1 and CDR2 (germline): LNHDA, SQIVND (reference sequence). V shed 6 bases and J shed 5 bases, with 13 bases lying between them. The CDR3 has 13 amino acids. The CDR3 spells CASSMIQGETQYF. The CDR3 region has the DNA TGTGCCAGTAGCATGATCCAGGGGGAGACCCAGTACTTC.

J is TRBJ1-6 and V is TRBV11-2, with D perhaps TRBD1 (5 bases). Germline V gene lookup returns CDR1 SGHAT and CDR2 FQNNGV. V lost 0 bases and J lost 10, with 10 bases in between. The length of the CDR3 is 14 residues. The CDR3 here is CASSLDRAGSPLHF. The DNA for the CDR3 is TGTGCCAGCAGCTTAGACAGGGCTGGCTCACCCCTCCACTTT.

A single count supports this clone. This rearrangement joins TRBV13 to TRBJ2-7, with 14 bases matching TRBD2. The CDR3 runs to 15 residues. With 5 bases clipped from V and 4 bases from J, the junction kept 4 bases outside the gene matches. Germline CDR1 and CDR2: PRHDT and FYEKMQ (reference sequence). The CDR3 DNA reads TGTGCCAGCAGCGCGGGACTAGCGGGAGTTTACGAGCAGTACTTC. Translated, it gives CASSAGLAGVYEQYF. The complete variable domain, with remaining parts taken from reference TRBV13 and TRBJ2-7, reads AAGVIQSPRHLIKEKRETATLKCYPIPRHDTVYWYQQGPGQDPQFLISFYEKMQSDKGSIPDRFSAQQFSDYHSELNMSSLELGDSALYFCASSAGLAGVYEQYFGPGTRLTVT.

This clone has a handful of counts. V and J are TRBV6-5 and TRBJ2-1; D gene unclear. The CDR3 sequence is 15 residues long. Germline CDR1 is MNHEY and CDR2 is SVGAGI. The V and J ends lost 2 bases and 4 bases respectively, with 12 bases between them. For the CDR3, the DNA is TGTGCCAGCAGTTACAAAACGGCGGTTTACAATGAGCAGTTCTTC. This codes for CASSYKTAVYNEQFF.